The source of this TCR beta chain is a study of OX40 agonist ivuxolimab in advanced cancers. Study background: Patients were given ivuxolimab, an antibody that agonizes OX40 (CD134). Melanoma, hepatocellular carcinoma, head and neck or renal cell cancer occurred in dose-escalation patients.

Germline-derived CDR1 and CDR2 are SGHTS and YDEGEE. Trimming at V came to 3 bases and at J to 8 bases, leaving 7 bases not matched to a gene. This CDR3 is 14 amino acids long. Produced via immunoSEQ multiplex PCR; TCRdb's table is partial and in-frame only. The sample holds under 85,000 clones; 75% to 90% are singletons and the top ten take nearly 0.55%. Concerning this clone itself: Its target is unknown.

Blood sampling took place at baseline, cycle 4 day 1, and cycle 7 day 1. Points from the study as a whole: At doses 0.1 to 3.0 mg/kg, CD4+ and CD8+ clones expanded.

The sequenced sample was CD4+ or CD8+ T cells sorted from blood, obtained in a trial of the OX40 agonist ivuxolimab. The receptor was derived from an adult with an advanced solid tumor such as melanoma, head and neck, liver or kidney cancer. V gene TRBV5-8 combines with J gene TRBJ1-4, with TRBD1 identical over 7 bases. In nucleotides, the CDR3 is TGTGCCAGCAGCTCCGGGCAGGGGGGAGAAAAACTGTTTTTT. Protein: CASSSGQGGEKLFF.